This TCR beta chain was found in a study of blood T cell repertoires in COVID-19. Across the study: COVID-19 samples collected from the United States, Italy and Spain covered acute and convalescent phases.

The CDR3 runs to 12 residues. Study processing details: Amplification from reference gene primers served as the basis for estimated nucleated cell counts. Here immunoSEQ multiplex PCR was the method, and the copy in TCRdb shows in-frame clones only, minus some. V and J calls and clone size are those listed in that table; D and trimming were worked out from the DNA. The sample lists more than 200,000 clones; under 85% were seen once. The V and J genes are TRBV21-1 and TRBJ1-2; the listed D gene, TRBD1, was not tested against the DNA. TRBV21-1 constitutes a pseudogene. The sample comprised peripheral blood. This receptor was identified in a woman aged 40 to 49 with active or convalescent COVID-19. The CDR3 DNA reads TGTGCCAGCAGCCCCCGGACAGGGGCCCTCCACTTC. Residues: CASSPRTGALHF.